This T cell receptor (beta chain) was obtained from a study of blood T cell repertoires in COVID-19. Across the whole study: Spain, Italy and the United States supplied samples that represented acute and convalescent COVID-19. Nucleic acid was either cDNA or gDNA, and it came from T cells, B-cell-depleted T cells, or PBMCs.

Original analysis: By means of reference gene primer amplification, nucleated cell counts were estimated. Method: immunoSEQ multiplex PCR; TCRdb's copy keeps in-frame clones and lacks some. D and trimming come from the DNA, and the V and J calls and clone size come from that table. The sample lists roughly 130,000 clones; around 90% were seen once. Patients of the Seattle cohort, enrolled during active infection, were followed longitudinally. The V segment lost 3 bases and the J segment 4 bases; nucleotides outside the gene matches: 4. The germline V gene has CDR1 SGHDT and CDR2 YYEEEE. This CDR3 has 14 amino acids.

V and J are TRBV5-6 and TRBJ2-3, with 8 bases fitting TRBD1. The sequenced sample was peripheral blood. This TCR was sampled from a human donor with COVID-19, enrolled during active disease. The donor label of this sample is uncertain. The CDR3: CASSSTGGADTQYF. CDR3 nucleotides: TGTGCCAGCAGCTCAACAGGGGGAGCAGATACGCAGTATTTT.